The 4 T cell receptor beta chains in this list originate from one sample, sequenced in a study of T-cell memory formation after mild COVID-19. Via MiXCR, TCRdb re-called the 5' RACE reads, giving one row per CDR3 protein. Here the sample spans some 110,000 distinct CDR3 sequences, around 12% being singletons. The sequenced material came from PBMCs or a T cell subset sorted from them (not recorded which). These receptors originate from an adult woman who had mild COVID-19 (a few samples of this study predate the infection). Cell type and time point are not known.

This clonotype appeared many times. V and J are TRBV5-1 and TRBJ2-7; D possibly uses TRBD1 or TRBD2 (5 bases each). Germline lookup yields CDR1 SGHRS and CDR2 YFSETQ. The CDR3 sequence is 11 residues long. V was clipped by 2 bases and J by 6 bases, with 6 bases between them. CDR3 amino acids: CASSFGGEQYF. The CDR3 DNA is TGCGCCAGCAGCTTTGGGGGCGAGCAGTACTTC.

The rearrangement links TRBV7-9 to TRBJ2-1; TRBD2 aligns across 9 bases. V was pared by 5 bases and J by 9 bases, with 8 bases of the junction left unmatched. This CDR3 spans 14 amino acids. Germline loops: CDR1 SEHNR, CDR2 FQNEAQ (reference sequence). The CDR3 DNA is TGTGCCAGCAGCCGGACTAGCGAGAAGGGTGAGCAGTTCTTC. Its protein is CASSRTSEKGEQFF.

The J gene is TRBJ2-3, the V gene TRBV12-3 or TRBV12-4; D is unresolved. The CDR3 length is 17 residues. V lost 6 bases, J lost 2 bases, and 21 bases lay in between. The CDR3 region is CASSHVASEQLTDTQYF. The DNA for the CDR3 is TGTGCCAGCAGCCATGTGGCGTCAGAACAACTCACAGATACGCAGTATTTT.

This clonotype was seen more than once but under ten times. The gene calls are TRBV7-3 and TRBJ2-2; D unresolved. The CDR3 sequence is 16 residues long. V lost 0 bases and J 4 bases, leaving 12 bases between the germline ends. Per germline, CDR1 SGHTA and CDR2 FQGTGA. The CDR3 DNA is TGTGCCAGCAGCTTAACGGGTACACCCACCACCGGGGAGCTGTTTTTT. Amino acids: CASSLTGTPTTGELFF.